This TCR beta chain was sequenced for a study of T cell repertoires in cytomegalovirus infection. Study details: Indications came from public TCR beta signatures; they pointed to CMV infection and to a matching HLA type. Study-wide findings and caveats: Summed frequency of shared TCR beta families picked out CMV carriers who also had the relevant HLA.

This clonotype was detected many times. Its antigen is still unknown. TCRdb re-called the reads with MiXCR, one entry per CDR3 protein. Here the sample spans a few hundred thousand distinct CDR3 sequences, around 15% being singletons. The V gene lost 5 bases and the J gene lost 2 bases, with 16 bases spanning the gap. Germline V gene sequence: CDR1 SEHNR, CDR2 FQNEAQ (reference sequence). The CDR3 spans 16 residues. The receptor was derived from a human donor in good health (CMV status not recorded). Some clones in this sample may be carry-over from other donors' samples. The sequenced sample was PBMCs. The rearrangement links TRBV7-9 to TRBJ2-1; D may be TRBD2 (7 bases). CDR3 coding DNA: TGTGCCAGCAGCAGTCCCAGGGGAGGGGCCTACAATGAGCAGTTCTTC. It yields the protein CASSSPRGGAYNEQFF.